The 26 T cell receptor beta chains in this list originate from one sample, sequenced in a study of shared clonotypes between healthy human individuals. The naive CD8 subset, CD45RO-negative cells positively selected for CCR7, excluded terminally differentiated effector memory CD45RA+ cells. Method: immunoSEQ multiplex PCR; TCRdb's copy keeps in-frame clones and lacks some. The table includes around 600,000 clones, 90% to 95% detected once. The specimen sequenced was naive CD8+ T cells sorted from blood. The receptors were gathered from a woman in her thirties in good health.

The gene calls are TRBV2 and TRBJ2-3; the D call may be TRBD1 or TRBD2 (5 bases each). The CDR3 has 14 amino acids. Germline V gene sequence: CDR1 SNHLY, CDR2 FYNNEI. V lost 4 bases and J lost 2, with 10 bases in between. CDR3 protein: CASSGMGDTDTQYF. In DNA form, the CDR3 reads TGTGCCAGCAGTGGGATGGGGGACACAGATACGCAGTATTTT.

The chain joins TRBV18 to TRBJ2-7; no firm D call. Trimming left V 3 bases short and J 4 bases short, with 16 bases between. Germline lookup yields CDR1 KGHSH and CDR2 LQKENI. CDR3 length equals 15 residues. The CDR3 DNA reads as TGTGCCAGCTCACCTCCACCACCGAGATATTACGAGCAGTACTTC. Its protein is CASSPPPPRYYEQYF.

This clone was seen once. This rearrangement joins TRBV4-1 to TRBJ2-3, with TRBD1 identical over 10 bases. The V gene end was trimmed by 1 base and the J gene end by 3 bases; junction bases not matched to a gene: 4. Germline CDR1 is MGHRA and CDR2 is YSYEKL. This CDR3 has 16 amino acids. CDR3 sequence: CASSQGGGQGTDTQYF. In DNA form, the CDR3 reads TGCGCCAGCAGCCAAGGGGGGGGACAGGGGACAGATACGCAGTATTTT.

The chain has TRBV28 and TRBJ1-1; D is possibly TRBD1 (5 bases). Germline V CDR1 and CDR2: MDHEN, SYDVKM. The CDR3 length is 18 residues. Between the trimmed V and J ends, which lost 8 bases and 6 bases, there was a span of 31 bases. The CDR3 spells CASWTTALIDGGYAEAFF. The CDR3 bases are TGTGCCAGCTGGACTACGGCTCTAATCGACGGGGGGTACGCTGAAGCTTTCTTT.

The rearrangement uses TRBV7-9 and TRBJ2-7, with D perhaps matching TRBD2 (5 bases). Germline CDR1 SEHNR, CDR2 FQNEAQ (reference sequence). V was pared by 4 bases and J by 4 bases, with 17 bases between. The CDR3 runs 15 residues. The DNA for the CDR3 is TGTGCCAGCAGCTCAACCGGGGATCCCACTTACGAGCAGTACTTC. Its translation is CASSSTGDPTYEQYF.

This rearrangement joins TRBV5-4 to TRBJ1-1; tentative D call: TRBD1 (5 bases). The CDR3 has 15 residues. V dropped 4 bases and J dropped 3 bases, with 16 bases sitting between them. Germline V gene sequence: CDR1 SGHNT, CDR2 YYREEE (reference sequence). CDR3: CASSGWGDSYTEAFF. The CDR3 bases are TGTGCCAGCAGCGGGTGGGGAGACAGTTACACTGAAGCTTTCTTT.

This chain's CDR3 is CASSSGQGEAFF. CDR3 DNA sequence: TGCGCCAGCAGCTCGGGACAGGGAGAAGCTTTCTTT. The chain employs TRBV5-1 and TRBJ1-1; 9 nucleotides align to TRBD1. Trimming took 3 bases from V and 8 from J; bases not matched to a gene: 2. The germline gives CDR1 SGHRS, CDR2 YFSETQ. This CDR3 has 12 amino acids.

This rearrangement joins TRBV7-2 to TRBJ2-7; D remains unclear. The CDR3 spans 18 residues. Germline assignment: CDR1 SGHTA and CDR2 FQGNSA. Between the trimmed V and J ends, which lost 2 bases and 0 bases, there was a span of 20 bases. CDR3 protein: CASSLSLLGPSGSYEQYF. CDR3 DNA sequence: TGTGCCAGCAGCTTATCTTTATTGGGTCCATCGGGCTCCTACGAGCAGTACTTC. The whole variable domain, remainder taken from reference TRBV7-2 and TRBJ2-7, is GAGVSQSPSNKVTEKGKDVELRCDPISGHTALYWYRQSLGQGLEFLIYFQGNSAPDKSGLPSDRFSAERTGGSVSTLTIQRTQQEDSAVYLCASSLSLLGPSGSYEQYFGPGTRLTVT.

The chain is built from TRBV4-1 and TRBJ2-3; maybe TRBD1 (6 bases). V shed 1 base and J shed 0 bases, with 11 bases lying between them. The CDR3 runs 16 residues. Germline V gives CDR1 MGHRA, CDR2 YSYEKL. This CDR3 reads CASSQGQGWSTDTQYF. CDR3 bases: TGCGCCAGCAGCCAAGGGCAGGGGTGGAGCACAGATACGCAGTATTTT.

This chain connects TRBV7-6 to TRBJ2-1; D is uncertain. V dropped 1 base and J dropped 1 base, with 14 bases sitting between them. Germline loops: CDR1 SGHVS, CDR2 FNYEAQ. The CDR3 has 17 residues. The CDR3 DNA is TGTGCCAGCAGCTTAGAGGCGGCTCAAGGTTCCTACAATGAGCAGTTCTTC. It is translated as CASSLEAAQGSYNEQFF.

This chain connects TRBV28 to TRBJ2-7; 8 bases fit TRBD2. The CDR3 is 17 amino acids. Germline trimming cut 3 bases from V and 0 bases from J; bases unmatched to any gene: 10. Germline V gives CDR1 MDHEN, CDR2 SYDVKM. Here the CDR3 DNA reads TGTGCCAGCAGTTTGGGTCTTAGCGGGATTTCCTCCTACGAGCAGTACTTC. Residues: CASSLGLSGISSYEQYF.

The CDR3 DNA reads as TGTGCCAGCAGCTTAGCACGGGACGGGCTCGAGCAGTACTTC. Translating gives CASSLARDGLEQYF. The V gene is TRBV11-2, the J gene TRBJ2-5; perhaps D is TRBD1 or TRBD2 (5 bases each). The J call may be wrong; the DNA end is better matched by TRBJ2-7. The CDR3 has 14 amino acids. Germline lookup yields CDR1 SGHAT and CDR2 FQNNGV.

This chain joins TRBV28 and TRBJ1-5; TRBD1 matches 7 bases. CDR3 length equals 16 residues. The V gene's germline CDR1 is MDHEN and CDR2 SYDVKM. Unmatched junction bases numbered 12, after V lost 5 bases and J lost 5 bases. The CDR3 loop reads CASSLRTGVGYQPQHF. The CDR3 coding sequence is TGTGCCAGCAGTCTTCGGACAGGCGTGGGTTATCAGCCCCAGCATTTT.

This clone has only one observation. The CDR3 is CASSHSLIAGPNTGELFF. The CDR3 region has the DNA TGTGCCAGTAGCCACTCCCTAATAGCGGGCCCGAACACCGGGGAGCTGTTTTTT. The chain employs TRBV19 and TRBJ2-2; TRBD2 matches 7 bases. V lost 6 bases to trimming and J lost 0 bases; unmatched junction nucleotides: 13. The CDR3 is 18 amino acids. Germline V CDR1 and CDR2: LNHDA, SQIVND (reference sequence). Complete variable domain (other parts from reference TRBV19 and TRBJ2-2): DGGITQSPKYLFRKEGQNVTLSCEQNLNHDAMYWYRQDPGQGLRLIYYSQIVNDFQKGDIAEGYSVSREKKESFPLTVTSAQKNPTAFYLCASSHSLIAGPNTGELFFGEGSRLTVL.

The chain's CDR3 is CASSLAGQGVVNEQFF. The CDR3 DNA follows: TGTGCCAGCAGCTTGGCCGGCCAGGGTGTAGTCAATGAGCAGTTCTTC. This chain links TRBV5-6 with TRBJ2-1; D possibly corresponds to TRBD1 (5 bases). The CDR3 length is 16 residues. CDR1 and CDR2 (germline): SGHDT, YYEEEE. Trimming removed 0 bases from V and 6 bases from J, with 16 bases in between.

The V call is TRBV29-1, the J call TRBJ2-1; D is unclear. The CDR3 is 14 amino acids. Germline V gene sequence: CDR1 SQVTM, CDR2 ANQGSEA. V lost 3 bases to trimming and J lost 6 bases, with 15 bases between them. CDR3 DNA sequence: TGCAGCGTTGATAACCCAACGAGGCTCAATGAGCAGTTCTTC. Protein: CSVDNPTRLNEQFF.

Only one count was recorded for this clone. The chain carries TRBV13 and TRBJ2-7; 7 nucleotides match TRBD2. The V and J ends lost 4 bases and 3 bases, in that order; junction bases with no gene match: 15. CDR3 length: 17 residues. CDR1 and CDR2 (germline): PRHDT, FYEKMQ (reference sequence). CDR3 bases: TGTGCCAGCAGCTCGCAGTCAGGTACTAGCGCTCACTACGAGCAGTACTTC. Protein product: CASSSQSGTSAHYEQYF.

The genes are TRBV16 and TRBJ1-5; D remains ambiguous. Germline CDR1 and CDR2: KGHSY and FQNENV. With 3 bases removed from V and 0 bases from J, the gap between germline ends came to 15 bases. The length of the CDR3 is 17 residues. DNA of the CDR3: TGTGCCAGCAGCCAGAACTACGGAAGACATAGCAATCAGCCCCAGCATTTT. It is translated as CASSQNYGRHSNQPQHF.

The chain has TRBV12-2 and TRBJ2-7. TRBV12-2 is given as a pseudogene. The CDR3 has 16 amino acids. DNA for the CDR3: TGTGCAAGTCGCTTAGAGGGCGTAAAGCCCTCCTACGAGCAGTACTTC. It is translated as CASRLEGVKPSYEQYF.

The V gene is TRBV4-1, the J gene TRBJ2-3; D gene ambiguous. Germline V CDR1 and CDR2: MGHRA, YSYEKL. CDR3 length: 11 residues. V lost 10 bases, J lost 5 bases, and 10 bases lay in between. The CDR3 reads CATSRGDTQYF. Written as DNA, the CDR3 is TGCGCCACTTCACGAGGAGATACGCAGTATTTT.

The table lists this clone with a count of one. The V and J genes are TRBV5-8 and TRBJ1-3; D unresolved. The V gene lost 2 bases and the J gene lost 0 bases, with 6 bases spanning the gap. The CDR3 has 14 residues. Germline V gene data show CDR1 as SGHTS and CDR2 as YDEGEE. The CDR3 nucleotides are TGTGCCAGCAGCTTTGGAAACTCTGGAAACACCATATATTTT. Protein: CASSFGNSGNTIYF.

The chain has TRBV28 and TRBJ1-1; possible D gene TRBD1, 6 bases. Per the germline V gene, CDR1 is MDHEN and CDR2 is SYDVKM. The CDR3 length is 15 residues. V lost 4 bases, J lost 1 base, and 13 bases lay in between. The CDR3: CASSSYREGNTEAFF. DNA for the CDR3: TGTGCCAGCAGTTCTTACAGGGAAGGGAACACTGAAGCTTTCTTT.

On this clone itself: Other DNA sequences from this sample encode an identical CDR3 as well. This chain uses TRBV28 with TRBJ1-1; no clear D. Trimming took 3 bases from V and 2 from J, leaving 7 bases between them. The germline V gene has CDR1 MDHEN and CDR2 SYDVKM. The CDR3 covers 13 residues. The CDR3 DNA follows: TGTGCCAGCAGTTTTAACCTCAACACTGAAGCTTTCTTT. Amino acids: CASSFNLNTEAFF. The entire variable domain, with the rest obtained from reference TRBV28 and TRBJ1-1, is as follows: DVKVTQSSRYLVKRTGEKVFLECVQDMDHENMFWYRQDPGLGLRLIYFSYDVKMKEKGDIPEGYSVSREKKERFSLILESASTNQTSMYLCASSFNLNTEAFFGQGTRLTVV.

This chain uses TRBV7-8 with TRBJ2-1, with D unresolved. This CDR3 has 14 residues. Germline CDR1 reads SGHVS; CDR2 reads FQNEAQ. V was shortened by 1 base and J by 7 bases, with 11 bases between the two germline ends. CDR3: CASSLVESGNEQFF. The CDR3 DNA reads TGTGCCAGCAGCTTAGTTGAGTCCGGGAATGAGCAGTTCTTC.

The rearrangement uses TRBV9 and TRBJ2-1; no clear D. CDR1 SGDLS and CDR2 YYNGEE come from the germline V gene. This CDR3 comprises 15 residues. Trimming took off 0 bases at V and 2 bases at J, with 9 bases between the two ends. CDR3 residues: CASSVVTSPYNEQFF. The CDR3, as DNA: TGTGCCAGCAGCGTAGTAACTTCGCCCTACAATGAGCAGTTCTTC.

This chain uses TRBV5-5 with TRBJ2-6; 9 bases fit TRBD2. The CDR3 contains 17 residues. Germline CDR1 reads SGHKS; CDR2 reads YYEKEE (reference sequence). V lost 2 bases to trimming and J lost 4 bases; unmatched junction nucleotides: 7. CDR3 loop: CASSFTAGGAGANVLTF. DNA of the CDR3: TGTGCCAGCAGCTTTACGGCGGGAGGGGCCGGGGCCAACGTCCTGACTTTC.